This T cell receptor (beta chain) was observed in a study of identical twins. The CDR3 extends over 13 amino acids. Germline V CDR1 and CDR2: DFQATT, SNEGSKA (reference sequence). Between the trimmed V and J ends, which lost 1 base and 0 bases, there was a span of 7 bases. Every donor was a healthy Caucasian. This clonotype was seen many times. MiXCR was run by TCRdb on the 5' RACE reads, yielding one entry per CDR3 protein. This table has a few hundred thousand distinct CDR3 sequences, less than 9.5% appearing once. The same data also contributed to another study, on yellow fever vaccine responses in identical twins. That work states: In identical twins, vaccine T cell responses appeared partly shared and partly individual.

Source material: CD8+ T cells sorted from blood. The chain employs TRBV20-1 and TRBJ2-7; D remains ambiguous. The sequence was obtained from a woman between 18 and 29 years old in good health. The CDR3: CSARAPRSYEQYF. Here the CDR3 DNA reads TGCAGTGCTAGAGCTCCGCGCTCCTACGAGCAGTACTTC.